The 28 T cell receptor beta chains reported below all come from one sample, sequenced in a study of cytomegalovirus exposure and HLA in healthy donors (dated 2017 in TCRdb). The method behind the library was the immunoSEQ multiplex PCR assay. For the multiplex PCR, a mixture combining 60 forward primers for TCR Vbeta segments and 13 reverse primers for TCR Jbeta segments was used. TCRdb holds this immuneACCESS table with in-frame rearrangements only. Some clones are missing; in checked studies, unresolved V genes explain under half, and the rest has no known cause. Counted in this sample were about 190,000 clones; approximately 75% of them appeared once. The ten largest make up under 5% of the sample. What was sequenced was PBMCs. These receptors all stem from a man aged 25-45 years in good health and CMV-seropositive.

This sequence joins TRBV7-9 and TRBJ2-2; 9 nucleotides agree with TRBD2. The CDR3 is made up of 16 amino acids. The germline V gene encodes CDR1 SEHNR and CDR2 FQNEAQ (reference sequence). The V segment lost 2 bases and the J segment 5 bases; nucleotides outside the gene matches: 6. The CDR3 nucleotides read TGTGCCAGCAGCTTACGGCCAGCGGGAGGTACCGGGGAGCTGTTTTTT. Translating it yields CASSLRPAGGTGELFF.

This chain connects TRBV7-9 to TRBJ2-2; D uncertain. The germline gives CDR1 SEHNR, CDR2 FQNEAQ (reference sequence). The V end was cut by 2 bases, the J end by 4 bases, with 5 bases between. The CDR3 length is 13 residues. The chain's CDR3 is CASSLWSTGELFF. The CDR3 DNA is TGTGCCAGCAGCTTATGGAGCACCGGGGAGCTGTTTTTT.

CDR3 DNA: TGTGCCAGCAGCTTGGAACGGACGGGGGGCAATCAGCCCCAGCATTTT. It codes for CASSLERTGGNQPQHF. This chain joins TRBV7-2 and TRBJ1-5; perhaps TRBD1 as D (5 bases). Germline assignment: CDR1 SGHTA and CDR2 FQGNSA. The CDR3 has 16 residues. With 3 bases removed from V and 2 bases from J, the gap between germline ends came to 14 bases. The complete variable domain, with remaining parts taken from reference TRBV7-2 and TRBJ1-5, reads GAGVSQSPSNKVTEKGKDVELRCDPISGHTALYWYRQSLGQGLEFLIYFQGNSAPDKSGLPSDRFSAERTGGSVSTLTIQRTQQEDSAVYLCASSLERTGGNQPQHFGDGTRLSIL.

A few counts support this clone. The V call is TRBV5-8, the J call TRBJ1-3, with 7 bases that match TRBD1. Trimming took 7 bases from V and 0 from J; bases not matched to a gene: 4. This CDR3 is built from 14 residues. Germline V lookup: CDR1 SGHTS, CDR2 YDEGEE. The CDR3, as DNA: TGTGCCAGCGGCGGGACAGTCTCTGGAAACACCATATATTTT. Its protein product is CASGGTVSGNTIYF.

This clone occurred once. The CDR3 spells CASSSGTGGNQPQHF. CDR3 DNA sequence: TGTGCCAGCAGTTCTGGGACAGGGGGCAATCAGCCCCAGCATTTT. The chain combines TRBV27 with TRBJ1-5, with TRBD1 matching 10 bases. This CDR3 contains 15 residues. Germline V gene lookup returns CDR1 MNHEY and CDR2 SMNVEV (reference sequence). Germline trimming cut 4 bases from V and 2 bases from J; bases unmatched to any gene: 2.

The chain employs TRBV29-1 and TRBJ1-1, with D unresolved. V lost 4 bases and J lost 7, with 13 bases in between. Germline CDR1 SQVTM, CDR2 ANQGSEA. The CDR3 length is 12 residues. Written as DNA, the CDR3 is TGCAGCGTTGCGGCGGAACTACTTGAAGCTTTCTTT. This encodes CSVAAELLEAFF. The full variable domain, completed using reference TRBV29-1 and TRBJ1-1, is SAVISQKPSRDICQRGTSLTIQCQVDSQVTMMFWYRQQPGQSLTLIATANQGSEATYESGFVIDKFPISRPNLTFSTLTVSNMSPEDSSIYLCSVAAELLEAFFGQGTRLTVV.

For the CDR3, the DNA is TGCGCCAGCAGCCAAGGCCCCGGGGGGTTAGGTAGCTCCTACAATGAGCAGTTCTTC. Protein sequence: CASSQGPGGLGSSYNEQFF. The rearrangement uses TRBV4-3 and TRBJ2-1; 7 nucleotides align to TRBD2. V dropped 1 base and J dropped 0; count of bases not matched to a gene: 12. CDR3 length: 19 amino acids. CDR1 is LGHNA and CDR2 is YSLEER in the germline V gene.

This rearrangement joins TRBV7-8 to TRBJ1-5; possible D gene TRBD1, 5 bases. CDR3 length: 16 amino acids. Germline loops: CDR1 SGHVS, CDR2 FQNEAQ. Trimming cost V 7 bases and J 1 base, with 17 bases left between them. The DNA of the CDR3 is TGTGCCAGCAACGCCCTCACCGGGGGAAGCAATCAGCCCCAGCATTTT. Translation gives CASNALTGGSNQPQHF.

The chain is built from TRBV7-3 and TRBJ2-1; 7 bases fit TRBD2. V lost 4 bases to trimming and J lost 10 bases; unmatched junction nucleotides: 13. Germline V CDR1 and CDR2: SGHTA, FQGTGA. This CDR3 comprises 15 residues. This chain's CDR3 is CASSSSGTTQREQFF. The CDR3 DNA sequence: TGTGCCAGCAGCTCCTCCGGGACTACTCAGAGGGAGCAGTTCTTC.

Only a few counts were recorded for this clone. This chain uses TRBV5-4 with TRBJ2-2, with TRBD2 identical over 7 bases. The CDR3 covers 15 residues. CDR1 SGHNT and CDR2 YYREEE come from the germline V gene (reference sequence). Unmatched junction bases numbered 6, after V lost 3 bases and J lost 4 bases. CDR3 in DNA: TGTGCCAGCAGCTCGGGGAGGGGTTCCACCGGGGAGCTGTTTTTT. The encoded protein is CASSSGRGSTGELFF.

A word on this clone: Germline is not matched at one junction end, which may reflect a read error. J is TRBJ2-5 and V is TRBV7-7, with TRBD1 as a possible D gene (6 bases). CDR3 length equals 15 residues. CDR1 and CDR2 (germline): SSHAT, FNYEAQ (reference sequence). CDR3 protein: CASSQGGTGSETQYF. CDR3 DNA sequence: TGTGCTAGCAGCCAAGGGGGAACAGGGTCAGAGACCCAGTACTTC.

The chain is built from TRBV5-6 and TRBJ2-7, with 10 bases fitting TRBD1. The V and J ends lost 3 bases and 2 bases, in that order; junction bases with no gene match: 2. Germline CDR1 is SGHDT and CDR2 is YYEEEE. This CDR3 has 14 residues. The CDR3 region is CASSSGTGAYEQYF. CDR3 nucleotides: TGTGCCAGCAGCTCCGGGACAGGGGCCTACGAGCAGTACTTC.

The V gene is TRBV11-1, the J gene TRBJ2-5; D is unresolved. CDR1 is SGHAT, CDR2 FQDESV, per germline (reference sequence). V lost 5 bases to trimming and J lost 5 bases, with 15 bases between them. The CDR3 sequence is 14 residues long. CDR3 bases: TGTGCCAGCAGCCCTAGATCCGGGTTTGAGACCCAGTACTTC. Translation: CASSPRSGFETQYF.

The V call is TRBV10-3, the J call TRBJ1-1; no reliable D call. The CDR3 is 11 amino acids. Germline V lookup: CDR1 ENHRY, CDR2 SYGVKD. Trimming pared 4 bases from V and 11 bases from J, leaving 11 bases between. CDR3 nucleotides: TGTGCCATCAGTGGGCCAGGCGGGGCTTTCTTT. Its translation: CAISGPGGAFF.

CDR3 in DNA: TGTGCTCTAACCGGACAGGGCAGGGCTGAAGCTTTCTTT. This codes for CALTGQGRAEAFF. V and J are TRBV28 and TRBJ1-1, with 8 nucleotides matching TRBD1. The CDR3 is 13 residues long. Germline V gene sequence: CDR1 MDHEN, CDR2 SYDVKM.

The rearrangement uses TRBV6-1 and TRBJ2-7; perhaps TRBD1 as D (6 bases). This CDR3 is built from 14 residues. The V end was cut by 7 bases, the J end by 2 bases, with 15 bases between. CDR1 and CDR2 (germline): MNHNS, SASEGT. CDR3: CASKIRGATYEQYF. CDR3 in DNA: TGTGCCAGCAAGATCAGGGGCGCAACCTACGAGCAGTACTTC.

CDR3 coding DNA: TGCGCCAGCAGCCACGATACCTACGAGCAGTACTTC. This codes for CASSHDTYEQYF. V is TRBV4-3 and J is TRBJ2-5, with D unresolved. The better agreement between TRBJ2-7 and the DNA end casts doubt on the J call. Germline loops: CDR1 LGHNA, CDR2 YSLEER. This CDR3 comprises 12 residues.

V is TRBV7-2 and J is TRBJ1-6, with a possible D match to TRBD1 (6 bases). This CDR3 contains 15 residues. Germline V gene sequence: CDR1 SGHTA, CDR2 FQGNSA. Trimming pared 5 bases from V and 7 bases from J, leaving 15 bases between. In nucleotides, the CDR3 is TGTGCCAGCAGCACCCTGACAGGTTCAAATTCACCCCTCCACTTT. This encodes CASSTLTGSNSPLHF.

This clone was observed once. This sequence joins TRBV2 and TRBJ2-7, with D tentatively TRBD1 (6 bases). V was pared by 4 bases and J by 0 bases, with 13 bases between. The CDR3 sequence is 15 residues long. Per germline, CDR1 SNHLY and CDR2 FYNNEI. The CDR3 here is CASSGGRGPSYEQYF. The CDR3 DNA follows: TGTGCCAGCAGTGGGGGCAGGGGCCCCTCCTACGAGCAGTACTTC.

The rearrangement uses TRBV5-1 and TRBJ2-6, with D possibly being TRBD1 (6 bases). With 5 bases removed from V and 1 base from J, the gap between germline ends came to 10 bases. This CDR3 has 15 residues. Germline CDR1 is SGHRS and CDR2 is YFSETQ. CDR3 nucleotides: TGCGCCAGCAGAGTTACAGGGTCTGGGGCCAACGTCCTGACTTTC. Translated, it gives CASRVTGSGANVLTF.

The J gene is TRBJ2-7, the V gene TRBV7-6; TRBD1 matches at 7 bases. J was trimmed by 5 bases and V by 2 bases; bases with no gene match: 6. This CDR3 is 14 amino acids long. Germline-derived CDR1 and CDR2 are SGHVS and FNYEAQ. The CDR3 protein is CASSLQTGSHEQYF. CDR3 DNA sequence: TGTGCCAGCAGCTTACAGACAGGGAGCCACGAGCAGTACTTC.

This clone was seen more than once but under ten times. CDR3 amino acids: CASSSGRTSGYDNEQFF. The CDR3 DNA is TGTGCCAGCAGCTCTGGCCGGACTAGCGGGTACGACAATGAGCAGTTCTTC. The J gene is TRBJ2-1, the V gene TRBV7-9; TRBD2 matches at 11 bases. The V gene's germline CDR1 is SEHNR and CDR2 FQNEAQ (reference sequence). The CDR3 has 17 residues. The ends lost 4 bases at V and 5 bases at J; junction bases unmatched: 10.

V is TRBV4-3 and J is TRBJ2-7, with D unclear. Germline loops: CDR1 LGHNA, CDR2 YSLEER. V was clipped by 0 bases and J by 1 base, with 10 bases between them. CDR3 size: 15 residues. DNA of the CDR3: TGCGCCAGCAGCCAAGACAGGCAGTCTTCCTACGAGCAGTACTTC. This encodes CASSQDRQSSYEQYF.

This chain connects TRBV19 to TRBJ1-2; 7 bases line up with TRBD1. After removal of 1 base from V and 0 bases from J, the junction contained 8 bases not matched to a gene. The CDR3 runs 17 residues. Germline CDR1 is LNHDA and CDR2 is SQIVND (reference sequence). The CDR3 sequence is CASSIGRSGTANYGYTF. The CDR3 DNA is TGTGCCAGTAGTATAGGGAGGTCAGGGACAGCTAACTATGGCTACACCTTC.

The J gene is TRBJ1-3, the V gene TRBV21-1; TRBD1, the table's D call, lacks a check against the DNA. TRBV21-1 is termed a pseudogene. The CDR3 contains 13 residues. CDR3 in DNA: TGTGCCGGCCCTACAGGGTTCGGAAACACCATATATTTT. Its protein is CAGPTGFGNTIYF.

This rearrangement joins TRBV14 to TRBJ2-1, with 13 bases aligning to TRBD2. The V gene's germline CDR1 is SGHDN and CDR2 FVKESK. This CDR3 comprises 16 residues. V lost 4 bases and J lost 5; bases outside the gene matches: 5. The CDR3 here is CASSPQGLAGNNEQFF. DNA of the CDR3: TGTGCCAGCAGCCCGCAGGGACTAGCGGGGAACAATGAGCAGTTCTTC.

Notes on this clone: An end of the junction does not agree with germline; a read error may underlie this. The chain carries TRBV7-9 and TRBJ2-5, with TRBD1 as a possible D gene (5 bases). CDR1 is SEHNR, CDR2 FQNEAQ, per germline (reference sequence). The CDR3 extends over 16 amino acids. The CDR3 DNA reads TGTTCCAGCAGCTTAGACGGCAGGGCTTTTGATGAGACCCAGTACTTC. Translation: CSSSLDGRAFDETQYF.

The chain is built from TRBV2 and TRBJ2-2; TRBD1 matches 7 bases. Unmatched junction bases numbered 13, after V lost 6 bases and J lost 6 bases. This CDR3 is 16 amino acids long. Germline assignment: CDR1 SNHLY and CDR2 FYNNEI. The CDR3 DNA follows: TGTGCCAGCAGAGGGACAGCCCCCCTTGGGCCCGGGGAGCTGTTTTTT. It is translated as CASRGTAPLGPGELFF. The full variable domain, completed using reference TRBV2 and TRBJ2-2, is EPEVTQTPSHQVTQMGQEVILRCVPISNHLYFYWYRQILGQKVEFLVSFYNNEISEKSEIFDDQFSVERPDGSNFTLKIRSTKLEDSAMYFCASRGTAPLGPGELFFGEGSRLTVL.